The sequence of this T cell receptor (beta chain) was determined in a study of blood T cell repertoires in COVID-19. Here immunoSEQ multiplex PCR was the method, and the copy in TCRdb shows in-frame clones only, minus some. This table holds 200,000 to 300,000 clones, more than 75% found once. Trimming took off 5 bases at V and 1 base at J, with 8 bases between the two ends. Germline V gene sequence: CDR1 MNHEY, CDR2 SMNVEV (reference sequence). The length of the CDR3 is 13 residues. The clonotype comes from a woman in her sixties with COVID-19, enrolled during active disease. Sample: peripheral blood. The chain carries TRBV27 and TRBJ1-1, with D uncertain. The CDR3 DNA follows: TGTGCCAGCAGTACCACAAAGAACACTGAAGCTTTCTTT. Translating it yields CASSTTKNTEAFF.